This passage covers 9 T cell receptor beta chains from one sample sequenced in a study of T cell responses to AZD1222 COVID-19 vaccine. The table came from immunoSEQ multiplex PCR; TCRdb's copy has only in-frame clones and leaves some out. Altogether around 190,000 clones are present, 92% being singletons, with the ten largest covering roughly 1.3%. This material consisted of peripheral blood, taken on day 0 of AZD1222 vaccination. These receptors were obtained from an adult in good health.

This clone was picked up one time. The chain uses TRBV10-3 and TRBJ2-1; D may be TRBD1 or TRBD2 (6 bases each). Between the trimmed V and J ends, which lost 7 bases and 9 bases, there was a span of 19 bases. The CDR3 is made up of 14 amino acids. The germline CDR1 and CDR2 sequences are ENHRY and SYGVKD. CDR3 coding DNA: TGTGCCATCAATCCGGGGGCAGGTGTGAGTGAGCAGTTCTTC. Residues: CAINPGAGVSEQFF.

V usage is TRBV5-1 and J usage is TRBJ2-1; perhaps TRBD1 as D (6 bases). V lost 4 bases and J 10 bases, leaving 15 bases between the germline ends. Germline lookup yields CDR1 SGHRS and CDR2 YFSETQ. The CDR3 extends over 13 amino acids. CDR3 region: CASSTDRRNEQFF. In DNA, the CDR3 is TGCGCCAGCAGCACCGACAGGAGGAACGAGCAGTTCTTC.

CDR3 in DNA: TGTGCCAGCAGCTTGGCACAAGGGGGTAAGGCCGGGGAGCTGTTTTTT. Translation: CASSLAQGGKAGELFF. The chain carries TRBV11-1 and TRBJ2-2; a weak D match, TRBD1 (6 bases). V was clipped by 3 bases and J by 6 bases, with 17 bases between them. The CDR3 consists of 16 residues. The germline V gene has CDR1 SGHAT and CDR2 FQDESV (reference sequence). The full variable domain, with the rest looked up from reference TRBV11-1 and TRBJ2-2, is EAEVAQSPRYKITEKSQAVAFWCDPISGHATLYWYRQILGQGPELLVQFQDESVVDDSQLPKDRFSAERLKGVDSTLKIQPAELGDSAMYLCASSLAQGGKAGELFFGEGSRLTVL.

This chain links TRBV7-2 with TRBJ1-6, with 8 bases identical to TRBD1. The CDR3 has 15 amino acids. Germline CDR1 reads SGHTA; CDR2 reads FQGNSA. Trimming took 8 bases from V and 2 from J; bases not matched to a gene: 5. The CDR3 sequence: CASGWTGTYNSPLHF. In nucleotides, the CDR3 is TGTGCCAGCGGCTGGACAGGGACCTATAATTCACCCCTCCACTTT.

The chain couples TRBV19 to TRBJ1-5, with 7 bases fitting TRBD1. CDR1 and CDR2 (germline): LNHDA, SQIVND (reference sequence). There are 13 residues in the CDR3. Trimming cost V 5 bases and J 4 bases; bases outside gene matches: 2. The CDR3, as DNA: TGTGCCAGTAGTGACAGGGTAAATCAGCCCCAGCATTTT. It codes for CASSDRVNQPQHF.

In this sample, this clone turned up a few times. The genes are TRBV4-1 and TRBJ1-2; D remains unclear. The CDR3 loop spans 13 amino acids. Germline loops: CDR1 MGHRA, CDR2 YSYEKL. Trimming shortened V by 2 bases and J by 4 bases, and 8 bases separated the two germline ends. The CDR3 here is CASSQKETYGYTF. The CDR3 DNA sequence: TGCGCCAGCAGCCAAAAGGAAACCTATGGCTACACCTTC.

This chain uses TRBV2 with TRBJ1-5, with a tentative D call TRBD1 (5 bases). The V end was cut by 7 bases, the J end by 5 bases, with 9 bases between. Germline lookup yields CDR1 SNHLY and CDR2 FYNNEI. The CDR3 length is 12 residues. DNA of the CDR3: TGTGCCAGCACGGCAGGGTATCAGCCCCAGCATTTT. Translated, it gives CASTAGYQPQHF. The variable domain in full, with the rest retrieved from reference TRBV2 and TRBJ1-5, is EPEVTQTPSHQVTQMGQEVILRCVPISNHLYFYWYRQILGQKVEFLVSFYNNEISEKSEIFDDQFSVERPDGSNFTLKIRSTKLEDSAMYFCASTAGYQPQHFGDGTRLSIL.

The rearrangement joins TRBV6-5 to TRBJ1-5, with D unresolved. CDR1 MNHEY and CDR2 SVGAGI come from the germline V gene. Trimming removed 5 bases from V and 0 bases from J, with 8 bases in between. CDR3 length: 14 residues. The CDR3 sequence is CASSRDGSNQPQHF. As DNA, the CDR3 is TGTGCCAGCAGTAGAGACGGTAGCAATCAGCCCCAGCATTTT.

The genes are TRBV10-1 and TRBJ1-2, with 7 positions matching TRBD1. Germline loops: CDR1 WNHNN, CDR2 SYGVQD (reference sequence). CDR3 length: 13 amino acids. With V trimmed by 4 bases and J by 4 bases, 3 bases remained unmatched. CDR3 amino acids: CASSADRFYGYTF. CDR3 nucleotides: TGCGCCAGCAGTGCGGACAGGTTCTATGGCTACACCTTC.